The 21 T cell receptor beta chains below come from one sample, sequenced in a study of T-cell memory formation after mild COVID-19. From the 5' RACE reads, TCRdb called clonotypes with MiXCR, one entry per CDR3 protein. The table has fewer than 400,000 distinct CDR3 sequences, approximately 16% seen once. Sample: PBMCs or a T cell subset sorted from them (not recorded which). The receptors were sampled from a young man who had mild COVID-19 (a few samples of this study predate the infection). Cell type and time point are not known.

This clonotype came up a few times. This rearrangement joins TRBV11-2 to TRBJ1-2; 8 nucleotides agree with TRBD1. There are 16 residues in the CDR3. Germline assignment: CDR1 SGHAT and CDR2 FQNNGV. The ends lost 3 bases at V and 8 bases at J; junction bases unmatched: 14. Written as DNA, the CDR3 is TGTGCCAGCAGCTTCGCCGGGACAGGCCTTTCTCGCGGCTACACCTTC. Translated, it gives CASSFAGTGLSRGYTF.

The table lists this clonotype with a few counts. V usage is TRBV20-1 and J usage is TRBJ2-3, with TRBD2 identical over 8 bases. The CDR3 extends over 15 amino acids. The ends lost 6 bases at V and 2 bases at J; junction bases unmatched: 10. In germline, CDR1 is DFQATT, CDR2 SNEGSKA (reference sequence). DNA of the CDR3: TGCAGTGCCCCCTTGCAGCGGGGGCCCACAGATACGCAGTATTTT. Its translation is CSAPLQRGPTDTQYF.

The chain couples TRBV12-3 or TRBV12-4 to TRBJ1-2; D might be TRBD1 (5 bases). V was shortened by 7 bases and J by 8 bases, with 17 bases between the two germline ends. There are 13 residues in the CDR3. In nucleotides, the CDR3 is TGTGCCAGCACCCTAAGCCCGGGGCACGGCTACACCTTC. This translates into CASTLSPGHGYTF.

This clonotype was picked up a small number of times. The CDR3 spells CASSLTGSGFPGELFF. CDR3 in DNA: TGTGCCAGCAGCCTCACTGGGAGTGGTTTCCCCGGGGAGCTGTTTTTT. This chain uses TRBV7-9 with TRBJ2-2; TRBD2 is a possible D gene (5 bases). Trimming stripped 5 bases from V and 6 bases from J, with 19 bases between. The germline CDR1 and CDR2 sequences are SEHNR and FQNEAQ (reference sequence). The CDR3 length is 16 residues.

The chain uses TRBV20-1 and TRBJ1-4; weak D call: TRBD1 (5 bases). The CDR3 length is 16 residues. The germline V and J ends were trimmed by 0 bases and 7 bases, with 18 bases remaining between them. Germline loops: CDR1 DFQATT, CDR2 SNEGSKA (reference sequence). Here the CDR3 reads CSARDGAGASREKLFF. CDR3 nucleotides: TGCAGTGCTAGAGATGGAGCCGGGGCATCGCGTGAAAAACTGTTTTTT.

This clonotype was counted between two and nine times. The chain has TRBV7-3 and TRBJ2-3; 14 positions agree with TRBD2. CDR3 length: 17 amino acids. Germline V gene lookup returns CDR1 SGHTA and CDR2 FQGTGA. V gave up 5 bases and J gave up 2 bases; unmatched junction bases: 6. The CDR3 region has the DNA TGTGCCAGCAGCCCCGGACTAGCGGGGGGCCACACAGATACGCAGTATTTT. Protein sequence: CASSPGLAGGHTDTQYF.

The V and J genes are TRBV12-3 or TRBV12-4 and TRBJ2-2; possible D gene TRBD1, 5 bases. This CDR3 is built from 14 residues. Trimming removed 1 base from V and 6 bases from J, with 9 bases in between. CDR3 coding DNA: TGTGCCAGCAGTTTAGTTAGGGGATCCGGGGAGCTGTTTTTT. It translates to CASSLVRGSGELFF.

The rearrangement uses TRBV29-1 and TRBJ2-7; 7 nucleotides agree with TRBD2. V lost 3 bases and J lost 2; bases outside the gene matches: 7. The CDR3 contains 14 residues. Germline-derived CDR1 and CDR2 are SQVTM and ANQGSEA. The DNA for the CDR3 is TGCAGCGTTGACAAGCAGGGACTAACCTACGAGCAGTACTTC. It encodes CSVDKQGLTYEQYF.

This sequence joins TRBV6-5 and TRBJ1-2, with unresolved D. CDR1 and CDR2 from the germline V gene are MNHEY and SVGAGI. The CDR3 extends over 14 amino acids. Trimming cost V 4 bases and J 0 bases, with 9 bases left between them. DNA for the CDR3: TGTGCCAGCAGTTGGAGGGCCGCTAACTATGGCTACACCTTC. It is translated as CASSWRAANYGYTF.

This clonotype came up a few times. V gene TRBV4-2 combines with J gene TRBJ1-4; D remains unclear. Trimming cost V 3 bases and J 0 bases, with 11 bases left between them. The CDR3 consists of 16 residues. Looked up from germline, CDR1 is LGHNA and CDR2 is YNFKEQ. The CDR3 here is CASSHGVTTTNEKLFF. Here the CDR3 DNA reads TGTGCCAGCAGCCATGGGGTTACAACAACTAATGAAAAACTGTTTTTT.

The chain employs TRBV7-9 and TRBJ2-7; D is perhaps TRBD2 (6 bases). With 7 bases removed from V and 2 bases from J, the gap between germline ends came to 15 bases. The CDR3 contains 14 residues. Germline values: CDR1 SEHNR, CDR2 FQNEAQ (reference sequence). The CDR3 nucleotides read TGTGCCAGCACCCTGGCGGGGAGCGCCTACGAGCAGTACTTC. The encoded protein is CASTLAGSAYEQYF.

CDR3 sequence reads: CATSDPSGTGTDTQYF. For the CDR3, the DNA is TGTGCCACCAGTGATCCCTCCGGGACAGGGACGGATACGCAGTATTTT. The chain is built from TRBV24-1 and TRBJ2-3; 9 bases are a match to TRBD1. CDR1 is KGHDR and CDR2 is SFDVKD in the germline V gene. The V gene end was trimmed by 3 bases and the J gene end by 6 bases; junction bases not matched to a gene: 9. The CDR3 is made up of 16 amino acids.

The CDR3 DNA reads as TGCAGTGCTAGAGACCGAATAGCGGGATCCTTCCATTATGAGCAGTTCTTC. This codes for CSARDRIAGSFHYEQFF. The chain is built from TRBV20-1 and TRBJ2-1; 8 bases agree with TRBD2. Germline lookup yields CDR1 DFQATT and CDR2 SNEGSKA (reference sequence). The CDR3 has 17 amino acids. With 0 bases clipped from V and 8 bases from J, the junction kept 15 bases outside the gene matches.

The rearrangement joins TRBV27 to TRBJ1-1; D not resolved. Germline CDR1 MNHEY, CDR2 SMNVEV (reference sequence). The CDR3 is 15 residues long. Trimming took 0 bases from V and 1 from J, leaving 9 bases between them. The CDR3 region is CASSLSGAGNTEAFF. CDR3 nucleotide sequence: TGTGCCAGCAGTTTATCAGGAGCAGGGAACACTGAAGCTTTCTTT.

The V gene is TRBV20-1, the J gene TRBJ1-2, with 8 bases that match TRBD1. The CDR3 contains 16 residues. The V gene end was trimmed by 0 bases and the J gene end by 4 bases; junction bases not matched to a gene: 10. CDR1 is DFQATT, CDR2 SNEGSKA, per germline (reference sequence). CDR3 region: CSARDVSGGQAYGYTF. The CDR3 nucleotides are TGCAGTGCTAGAGATGTGAGCGGGGGACAGGCCTATGGCTACACCTTC.

This chain links TRBV29-1 with TRBJ2-7, with D perhaps TRBD1 (5 bases). V dropped 6 bases and J dropped 6 bases, with 18 bases sitting between them. Germline values: CDR1 SQVTM, CDR2 ANQGSEA. The CDR3 is made up of 13 amino acids. The CDR3, as DNA: TGCAGCGTCCATTTCAGGGAATGGGGCGAGCAGTACTTC. This translates into CSVHFREWGEQYF.

The chain employs TRBV27 and TRBJ2-2; 13 bases match TRBD2. CDR3 length equals 15 residues. V gave up 8 bases and J gave up 4 bases; unmatched junction bases: 4. Germline values: CDR1 MNHEY, CDR2 SMNVEV (reference sequence). This CDR3 is CASRTSGGLTGELFF. The CDR3 DNA reads TGTGCCAGCCGGACTAGCGGGGGCCTCACCGGGGAGCTGTTTTTT.

In its sample, this clonotype was seen a few times. J is TRBJ2-1 and V is TRBV6-5; perhaps D is TRBD1 or TRBD2 (5 bases each). V was trimmed by 5 bases and J by 5 bases, leaving 10 bases between them. The CDR3 is 13 amino acids. Germline CDR1 is MNHEY and CDR2 is SVGAGI. CDR3 sequence (DNA): TGTGCCAGCAGTCTTCGGGGCAACAATGAGCAGTTCTTC. Translation: CASSLRGNNEQFF.

This clonotype appeared a few times. This chain uses TRBV7-2 with TRBJ2-4, with D possibly called TRBD1 or TRBD2 (6 bases each). The germline V gene has CDR1 SGHTA and CDR2 FQGNSA. This CDR3 is 19 amino acids long. The V end was cut by 1 base, the J end by 1 base, with 20 bases between. CDR3 residues: CASSLGEEGGNYAKNIQYF. In DNA, the CDR3 is TGTGCCAGCAGCTTAGGAGAGGAGGGGGGCAACTACGCCAAAAACATTCAGTACTTC.

Many counts were recorded for this clonotype. The rearrangement joins TRBV20-1 to TRBJ2-7; 7 bases match TRBD1. Per the germline V gene, CDR1 is DFQATT and CDR2 is SNEGSKA (reference sequence). The trim removed 1 base at V and 3 bases at J, leaving 3 bases unmatched. The CDR3 loop spans 13 amino acids. The CDR3 DNA sequence: TGCAGTGCTAGAGGGGGACAGCTCTACGAGCAGTACGTC. Residues: CSARGGQLYEQYV.

The chain is built from TRBV7-9 and TRBJ2-1; 8 bases are a match to TRBD1. The CDR3 has 18 amino acids. V lost 0 bases to trimming and J lost 9 bases; unmatched junction nucleotides: 16. The germline gives CDR1 SEHNR, CDR2 FQNEAQ (reference sequence). The CDR3 DNA sequence: TGTGCCAGCAGCTTAGCCTTCATGGGGAAAGACAGGGGATTTGAGCAGTTCTTC. It is translated as CASSLAFMGKDRGFEQFF.